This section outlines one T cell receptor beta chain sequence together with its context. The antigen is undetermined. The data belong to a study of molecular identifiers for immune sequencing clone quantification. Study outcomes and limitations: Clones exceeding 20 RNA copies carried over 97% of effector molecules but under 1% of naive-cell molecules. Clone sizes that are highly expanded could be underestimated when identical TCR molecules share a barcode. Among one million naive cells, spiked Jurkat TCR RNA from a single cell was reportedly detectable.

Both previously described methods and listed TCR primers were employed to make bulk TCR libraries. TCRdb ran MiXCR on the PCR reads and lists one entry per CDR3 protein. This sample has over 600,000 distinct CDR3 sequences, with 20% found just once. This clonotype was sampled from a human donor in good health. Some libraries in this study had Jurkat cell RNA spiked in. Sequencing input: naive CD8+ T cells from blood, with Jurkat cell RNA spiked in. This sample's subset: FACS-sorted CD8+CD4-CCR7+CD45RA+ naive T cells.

CDR3 DNA: TGTGCCAGCAGACGCCCCCCGGACAATTACAATGAGCAGTTCTTC. Translating it yields CASRRPPDNYNEQFF. This chain links TRBV7-9 with TRBJ2-1; the D gene is possibly TRBD1 (5 bases). CDR3 length: 15 residues. Germline V lookup: CDR1 SEHNR, CDR2 FQNEAQ (reference sequence). Trimming pared 6 bases from V and 4 bases from J, leaving 16 bases between.